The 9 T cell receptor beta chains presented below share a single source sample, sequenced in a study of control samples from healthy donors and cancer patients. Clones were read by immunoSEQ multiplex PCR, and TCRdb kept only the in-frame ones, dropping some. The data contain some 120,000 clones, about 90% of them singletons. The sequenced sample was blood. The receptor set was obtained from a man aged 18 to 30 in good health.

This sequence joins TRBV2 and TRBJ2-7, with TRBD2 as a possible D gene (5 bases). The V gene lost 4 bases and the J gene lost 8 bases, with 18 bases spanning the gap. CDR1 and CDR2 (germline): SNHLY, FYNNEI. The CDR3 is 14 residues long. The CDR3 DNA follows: TGTGCCAGCAGTGGAGAGGGCGTTCTATTCCAGCAGTACTTC. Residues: CASSGEGVLFQQYF.

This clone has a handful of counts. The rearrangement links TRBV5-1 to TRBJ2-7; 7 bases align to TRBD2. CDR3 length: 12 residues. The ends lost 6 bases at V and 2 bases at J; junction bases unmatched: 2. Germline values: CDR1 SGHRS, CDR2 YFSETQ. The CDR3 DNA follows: TGCGCCAGCATGGGGGGGGCCTACGAGCAGTACTTC. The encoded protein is CASMGGAYEQYF.

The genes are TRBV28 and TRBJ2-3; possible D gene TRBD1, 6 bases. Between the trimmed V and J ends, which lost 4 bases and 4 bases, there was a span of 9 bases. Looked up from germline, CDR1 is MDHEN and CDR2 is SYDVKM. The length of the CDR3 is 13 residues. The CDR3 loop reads CASSYRVSDTQYF. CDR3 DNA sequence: TGTGCCAGCAGTTACAGGGTATCAGATACGCAGTATTTT.

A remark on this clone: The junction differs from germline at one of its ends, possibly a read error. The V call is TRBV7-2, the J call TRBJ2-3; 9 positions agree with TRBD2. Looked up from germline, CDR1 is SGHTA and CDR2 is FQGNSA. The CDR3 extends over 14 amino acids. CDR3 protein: CASTLAGARDTQYF. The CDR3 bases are TGTGCCAGCACCTTAGCGGGAGCAAGAGATACGCAGTATTTT.

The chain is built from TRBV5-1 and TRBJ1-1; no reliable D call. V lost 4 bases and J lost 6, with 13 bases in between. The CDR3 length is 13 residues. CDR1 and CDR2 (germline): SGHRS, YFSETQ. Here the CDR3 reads CASSRGEVPEAFF. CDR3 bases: TGCGCCAGCAGCCGAGGAGAAGTGCCTGAAGCTTTCTTT. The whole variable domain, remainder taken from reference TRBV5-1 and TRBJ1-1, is KAGVTQTPRYLIKTRGQQVTLSCSPISGHRSVSWYQQTPGQGLQFLFEYFSETQRNKGNFPGRFSGRQFSNSRSEMNVSTLELGDSALYLCASSRGEVPEAFFGQGTRLTVV.

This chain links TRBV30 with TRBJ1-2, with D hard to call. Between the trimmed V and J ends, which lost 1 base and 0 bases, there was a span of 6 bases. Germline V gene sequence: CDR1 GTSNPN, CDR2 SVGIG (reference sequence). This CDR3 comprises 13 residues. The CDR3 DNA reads TGTGCCTGGAGTGCGACTTCTAACTATGGCTACACCTTC. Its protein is CAWSATSNYGYTF.

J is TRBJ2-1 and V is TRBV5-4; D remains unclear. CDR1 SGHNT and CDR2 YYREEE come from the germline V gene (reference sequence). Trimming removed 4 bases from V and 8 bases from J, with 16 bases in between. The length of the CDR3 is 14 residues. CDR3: CASSRRGGEDEQFF. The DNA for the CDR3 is TGTGCCAGCAGCCGTAGAGGTGGTGAGGATGAGCAGTTCTTC. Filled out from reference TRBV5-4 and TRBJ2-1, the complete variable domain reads ETGVTQSPTHLIKTRGQQVTLRCSSQSGHNTVSWYQQALGQGPQFIFQYYREEENGRGNFPPRFSGLQFPNYSSELNVNALELDDSALYLCASSRRGGEDEQFFGPGTRLTVL.

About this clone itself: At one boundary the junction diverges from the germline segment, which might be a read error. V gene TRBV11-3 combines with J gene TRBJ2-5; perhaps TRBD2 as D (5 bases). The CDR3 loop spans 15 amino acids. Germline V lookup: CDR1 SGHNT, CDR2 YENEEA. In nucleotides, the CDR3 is TGTGCCAGCAGCCCTATAAGCGGACCTCAAGAGATCCAGTACTTC. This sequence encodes CASSPISGPQEIQYF.

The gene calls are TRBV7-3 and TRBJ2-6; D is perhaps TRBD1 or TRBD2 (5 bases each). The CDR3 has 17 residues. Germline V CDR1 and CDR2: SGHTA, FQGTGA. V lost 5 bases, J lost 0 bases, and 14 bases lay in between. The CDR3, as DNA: TGTGCCAGCAGCCCTAAAAGTGGGGGCTCTGGGGCCAACGTCCTGACTTTC. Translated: CASSPKSGGSGANVLTF. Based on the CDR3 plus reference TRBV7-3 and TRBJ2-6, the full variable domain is GAGVSQTPSNKVTEKGKYVELRCDPISGHTALYWYRQSLGQGPEFLIYFQGTGAADDSGLPNDRFFAVRPEGSVSTLKIQRTERGDSAVYLCASSPKSGGSGANVLTFGAGSRLTVL.